The 26 T cell receptor beta chains listed next were all sequenced from one sample in a study of human T cells and chemical hapten exposure. TCRdb fed the RACE reads into MiXCR, producing one record per CDR3 protein. The table has just under 350,000 distinct CDR3 sequences, around 7% seen once; the top ten hold 8% to 9%. The time point was: patch test 1, 2 weeks after DPC sensitization. Noted treatment: therapeutic diphenylcyclopropenone sensitization with weekly scalp DPC. The source material was whole blood, sampled in connection with sensitization to the hapten diphenylcyclopropenone (DPC). Source of these receptors: a woman younger than 35 with alopecia areata. Some clones in this sample may be carry-over from other donors' samples.

V usage is TRBV20-1 and J usage is TRBJ2-5, with a tentative D call TRBD1 (5 bases). Deletions cut 6 bases from V and 5 bases from J, with 10 bases between. There are 11 residues in the CDR3. Germline V lookup: CDR1 DFQATT, CDR2 SNEGSKA (reference sequence). CDR3: CSATDTETQYF. Written as DNA, the CDR3 is TGCAGTGCCACGGACACGGAGACCCAGTACTTC.

This clonotype was found a few times. The V gene is TRBV10-3, the J gene TRBJ1-6; TRBD1 matches 10 bases. The CDR3 covers 15 residues. With 3 bases clipped from V and 9 bases from J, the junction kept 5 bases outside the gene matches. CDR1 ENHRY and CDR2 SYGVKD come from the germline V gene. CDR3 region: CAISDGDRGGSPLHF. For the CDR3, the DNA is TGTGCCATCAGTGACGGGGACAGGGGAGGTTCACCCCTCCACTTT.

The chain has TRBV4-2 and TRBJ1-6; D not resolved. CDR1 LGHNA and CDR2 YNFKEQ come from the germline V gene. The CDR3 runs 15 residues. The germline V and J ends were trimmed by 0 bases and 10 bases, with 13 bases remaining between them. The CDR3 protein is CASSQEEGGGSPLHF. CDR3 in DNA: TGTGCCAGCAGCCAAGAAGAAGGAGGAGGGTCACCCCTCCACTTT.

There are many counts of this clonotype. The DNA of the CDR3 is TGTGCCAGCAGTTACTACTCCGGGGCCGAGCAGTACTTC. Translated: CASSYYSGAEQYF. The J gene is TRBJ2-7, the V gene TRBV6-2 or TRBV6-3, with D perhaps given as TRBD1 or TRBD2 (5 bases each). Between the trimmed V and J ends, which lost 1 base and 6 bases, there was a span of 10 bases. The germline V gene has CDR1 MNHEY and CDR2 SVGEGT. CDR3 length equals 13 residues.

This clonotype occurred a few times. V usage is TRBV12-3 or TRBV12-4 and J usage is TRBJ1-2; D may be TRBD1 (5 bases). Deletions cut 5 bases from V and 4 bases from J, with 11 bases between. The CDR3 is 13 amino acids. The CDR3 bases are TGTGCCAGCAGTGGGGGATTTAGCTATGGCTACACCTTC. Translating it yields CASSGGFSYGYTF.

This clonotype has just a few counts. This CDR3 reads CASSPPQVWKLFF. The CDR3 DNA follows: TGTGCCAGCAGTCCCCCCCAGGTTTGGAAACTGTTTTTT. This chain joins TRBV28 and TRBJ1-4; D ambiguous. The CDR3 runs to 13 residues. Germline loops: CDR1 MDHEN, CDR2 SYDVKM. The V gene lost 5 bases and the J gene lost 11 bases, with 15 bases spanning the gap.

The chain couples TRBV7-3 to TRBJ1-5; D gene uncertain. Trimming stripped 1 base from V and 0 bases from J, with 10 bases between. Germline assignment: CDR1 SGHTA and CDR2 FQGTGA. CDR3 length equals 16 residues. The CDR3 DNA is TGTGCCAGCAGCTTAAAGCGTGGCGGTAGCAATCAGCCCCAGCATTTT. Encoded protein: CASSLKRGGSNQPQHF.

This clonotype has just a few counts. The V call is TRBV18, the J call TRBJ2-7; 9 bases are a match to TRBD1. Trimming at V came to 6 bases and at J to 3 bases, leaving 3 bases not matched to a gene. Per the germline V gene, CDR1 is KGHSH and CDR2 is LQKENI. The CDR3 has 13 residues. CDR3 region: CASSGTGIYEQYF. CDR3 coding DNA: TGTGCCAGCTCCGGGACAGGGATCTACGAGCAGTACTTC. The variable domain in full, with the rest retrieved from reference TRBV18 and TRBJ2-7, is NAGVMQNPRHLVRRRGQEARLRCSPMKGHSHVYWYRQLPEEGLKFMVYLQKENIIDESGMPKERFSAEFPKEGPSILRIQQVVRGDSAAYFCASSGTGIYEQYFGPGTRLTVT.

The V gene is TRBV2, the J gene TRBJ2-3, with D perhaps TRBD2 (6 bases). The CDR3 runs 16 residues. V was clipped by 0 bases and J by 7 bases, with 17 bases between them. Germline V gene sequence: CDR1 SNHLY, CDR2 FYNNEI. The CDR3 coding sequence is TGTGCCAGCAGTGAAGCGAGCTGGGGGGATCCATATACGCAGTATTTT. Its translation is CASSEASWGDPYTQYF.

Many counts were recorded for this clonotype. This rearrangement joins TRBV14 to TRBJ2-5, with D perhaps given as TRBD1 or TRBD2 (5 bases each). Germline lookup yields CDR1 SGHDN and CDR2 FVKESK. Between the trimmed V and J ends, which lost 3 bases and 5 bases, there was a span of 13 bases. The CDR3 contains 14 residues. CDR3 in amino acids: CASSQGPNQETQYF. The CDR3 nucleotides are TGTGCCAGCAGCCAGGGACCCAATCAGGAGACCCAGTACTTC.

This clonotype was observed a few times. The rearrangement uses TRBV6-6 and TRBJ2-3; 11 nucleotides agree with TRBD2. The CDR3 length is 15 residues. With V trimmed by 10 bases and J by 2 bases, 8 bases remained unmatched. Germline-derived CDR1 and CDR2 are MNHNY and SVGAGI (reference sequence). CDR3 in amino acids: CAILPGLADTDTQYF. The CDR3 coding sequence is TGTGCCATCCTCCCGGGACTAGCGGACACAGATACGCAGTATTTT.

V usage is TRBV6-5 and J usage is TRBJ1-1; perhaps TRBD1 as D (6 bases). This CDR3 is built from 17 residues. Germline values: CDR1 MNHEY, CDR2 SVGAGI. V lost 4 bases and J 3 bases, leaving 21 bases between the germline ends. CDR3 sequence: CASSSTHTGSPDTEAFF. As DNA, the CDR3 is TGTGCCAGCAGTTCGACCCATACAGGGTCACCCGACACTGAAGCTTTCTTT.

Only a few counts were recorded for this clonotype. The rearrangement joins TRBV27 to TRBJ1-6, with TRBD1 identical over 9 bases. J gave up 9 bases and V 7 bases, and 10 bases lay outside the gene matches. The CDR3 runs to 15 residues. The germline CDR1 and CDR2 sequences are MNHEY and SMNVEV (reference sequence). The CDR3 DNA is TGTGCCAGCACCCCGGCCCGGGACAGGGTTTCACCCCTCCACTTT. Translated: CASTPARDRVSPLHF.

In its sample, this clonotype was seen a few times. The gene calls are TRBV7-8 and TRBJ2-3, with 7 bases lining up with TRBD2. The CDR3 covers 16 residues. V lost 0 bases, J lost 2 bases, and 5 bases stayed unmatched. Germline loops: CDR1 SGHVS, CDR2 FQNEAQ. This chain's CDR3 is CASSLAASGFTDTQYF. In DNA, the CDR3 is TGTGCCAGCAGCTTAGCTGCTAGCGGTTTCACAGATACGCAGTATTTT.

The chain uses TRBV6-6 and TRBJ2-5, with D perhaps TRBD2 (5 bases). V was pared by 4 bases and J by 5 bases, with 8 bases between. Germline V gene data show CDR1 as MNHNY and CDR2 as SVGAGI (reference sequence). The CDR3 runs 12 residues. The CDR3 here is CASSFGEETQYF. The CDR3 DNA follows: TGTGCCAGCAGTTTCGGGGAGGAGACCCAGTACTTC.

The rearrangement links TRBV10-3 to TRBJ2-3; 8 bases align to TRBD1. V gave up 6 bases and J gave up 4 bases; unmatched junction bases: 6. The germline CDR1 and CDR2 sequences are ENHRY and SYGVKD. The CDR3 loop spans 14 amino acids. The DNA of the CDR3 is TGTGCCATCAGGGCCGGGACAGGTCCAGATACGCAGTATTTT. Its translation: CAIRAGTGPDTQYF.

This clonotype came up a few times. This chain uses TRBV2 with TRBJ2-1, with D perhaps assigned TRBD1 or TRBD2 (5 bases each). The CDR3 runs to 16 residues. Looked up from germline, CDR1 is SNHLY and CDR2 is FYNNEI. Trimming stripped 5 bases from V and 0 bases from J, with 14 bases between. The CDR3 here is CASSSGLLVSYNEQFF. The CDR3 DNA reads as TGTGCCAGCAGTTCAGGGCTACTAGTCTCCTACAATGAGCAGTTCTTC.

V is TRBV9 and J is TRBJ2-2; maybe TRBD2 (6 bases). CDR1 SGDLS and CDR2 YYNGEE come from the germline V gene. V lost 1 base and J 4 bases, leaving 14 bases between the germline ends. CDR3 length: 16 residues. CDR3 DNA sequence: TGTGCCAGCAGCGTATTGGGCGGGGAACTCACCGGGGAGCTGTTTTTT. Protein: CASSVLGGELTGELFF.

Many counts were recorded for this clonotype. The chain carries TRBV7-6 and TRBJ2-4; D perhaps matches TRBD2 (6 bases). V lost 4 bases and J 9 bases, leaving 16 bases between the germline ends. Germline V lookup: CDR1 SGHVS, CDR2 FNYEAQ. The CDR3 contains 14 residues. CDR3 nucleotide sequence: TGTGCCAGCAGCTCCTTTAACTCCGGGAGCATTCAGTACTTC. Translation gives CASSSFNSGSIQYF.

Only a few counts were recorded for this clonotype. This rearrangement joins TRBV24-1 to TRBJ1-5; D not resolved. The germline V gene encodes CDR1 KGHDR and CDR2 SFDVKD. The V and J ends lost 3 bases and 4 bases respectively, with 6 bases between them. The CDR3 contains 13 residues. The CDR3, as DNA: TGTGCCACCAGTGATGGAGGGAATCAGCCCCAGCATTTT. Encoded protein: CATSDGGNQPQHF.

CDR3 sequence reads: CATSAGTGGLICYGYTF. The CDR3 DNA sequence: TGTGCCACCAGCGCCGGGACAGGGGGCCTCATTTGCTATGGCTACACCTTC. The chain is built from TRBV24-1 and TRBJ1-2, with 12 bases that match TRBD1. V lost 7 bases, J lost 4 bases, and 12 bases stayed unmatched. CDR3 size: 17 residues. From germline, CDR1 is KGHDR and CDR2 SFDVKD.

The chain uses TRBV27 and TRBJ2-5; TRBD2 matches at 8 bases. V shed 8 bases, J shed 1 base, and the junction held 12 bases outside the gene matches. The CDR3 contains 16 residues. Germline CDR1 MNHEY, CDR2 SMNVEV (reference sequence). Here the CDR3 DNA reads TGTGCCAGCGCGGATAGAAGGGCGGGGGGCCAAGAGACCCAGTACTTC. Protein product: CASADRRAGGQETQYF.

This clonotype was found many times. Written as DNA, the CDR3 is TGTGCCAGCACCTGGGGTTCGAGGGGGGAGCTGTTTTTT. This codes for CASTWGSRGELFF. The chain couples TRBV12-3 or TRBV12-4 to TRBJ2-2; D gene ambiguous. The CDR3 length is 13 residues. V lost 7 bases to trimming and J lost 8 bases, with 14 bases between them.

This chain links TRBV6-5 with TRBJ1-2; no reliable D call. This CDR3 contains 14 residues. Trimming took 8 bases from V and 4 from J, leaving 17 bases between them. Germline lookup yields CDR1 MNHEY and CDR2 SVGAGI. Written as DNA, the CDR3 is TGTGCCAGCGCACCGATACTCCAAGTCTATGGCTACACCTTC. Its protein is CASAPILQVYGYTF.

This clonotype was counted many times. The chain is built from TRBV11-2 and TRBJ1-1, with 9 bases that match TRBD1. V lost 3 bases and J lost 6; bases outside the gene matches: 8. The CDR3 has 15 amino acids. CDR1 is SGHAT and CDR2 is FQNNGV in the germline V gene. DNA of the CDR3: TGTGCCAGCAGCTTTCGGGACAGGGTGTTCCCTGAAGCTTTCTTT. Protein: CASSFRDRVFPEAFF.

J is TRBJ2-1 and V is TRBV7-3, with 7 bases lining up with TRBD2. CDR3 length: 14 residues. The V gene's germline CDR1 is SGHTA and CDR2 FQGTGA. Trimming cost V 5 bases and J 10 bases; bases outside gene matches: 11. The chain's CDR3 is CASSPLGLVREQFF. The DNA of the CDR3 is TGTGCCAGCAGCCCCCTCGGACTAGTACGCGAGCAGTTCTTC.